This entry features one T cell receptor (beta chain) sequence. Its antigen remains unidentified. Documented treatment: around 19 received Ad26.COV2.S at low or high dose, single or two shots; 5 received placebo; per-sample allocation not given. Day 63 after the first injection of vaccine or placebo was the sampling time. The vaccine delivered Wuhan-strain SARS-CoV-2 spike through an Ad26 vector. This entry is derived from a study of Ad26.COV2.S vaccination and SARS-CoV-2 variants. Study in general: Among those in the COV1001 Ad26.COV2.S trial arm was the donor. The study gave Ad26.COV2.S intramuscularly, once or twice 56 days apart. Broader study findings: Possibly, TCR breadth and depth analyses underestimated total T cell responses.

Assay used: immunoSEQ multiplex PCR; TCRdb lists only in-frame clones, some missing. The repertoire includes about 370,000 clones, about nine tenths of them detected once, and about 3.6% sits in the top ten. The CDR3 covers 14 residues. From germline, CDR1 is SEHNR and CDR2 FQNEAQ (reference sequence). V was trimmed by 5 bases and J by 1 base, leaving 9 bases between them. This TCR derives from a person aged 18-60 years who received the Ad26.COV2.S COVID-19 vaccine or a placebo. The chain couples TRBV7-9 to TRBJ1-3; D unresolved. This material consisted of peripheral blood, taken in a trial of Ad26.COV2.S vaccine versus placebo. The CDR3 reads CASSPAGSGNTIYF. Written as DNA, the CDR3 is TGTGCCAGCAGCCCGGCGGGGTCTGGAAACACCATATATTTT.